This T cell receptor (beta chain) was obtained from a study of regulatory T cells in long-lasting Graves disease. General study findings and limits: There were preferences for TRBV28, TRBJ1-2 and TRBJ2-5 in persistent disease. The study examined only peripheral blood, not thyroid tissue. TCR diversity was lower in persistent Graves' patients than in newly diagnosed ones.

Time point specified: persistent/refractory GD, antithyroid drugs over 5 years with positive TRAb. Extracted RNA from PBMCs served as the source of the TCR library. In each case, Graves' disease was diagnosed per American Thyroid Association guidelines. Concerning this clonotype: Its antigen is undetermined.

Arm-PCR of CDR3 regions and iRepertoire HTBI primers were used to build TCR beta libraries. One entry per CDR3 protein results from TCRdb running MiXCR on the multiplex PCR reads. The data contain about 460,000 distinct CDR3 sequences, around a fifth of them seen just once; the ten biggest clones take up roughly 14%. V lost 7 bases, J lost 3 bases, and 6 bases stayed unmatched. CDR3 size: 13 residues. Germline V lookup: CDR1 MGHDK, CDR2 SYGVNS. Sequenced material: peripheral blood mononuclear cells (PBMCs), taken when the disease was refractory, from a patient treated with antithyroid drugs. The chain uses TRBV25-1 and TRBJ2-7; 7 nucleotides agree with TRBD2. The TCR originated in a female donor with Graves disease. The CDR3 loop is CASTGTTGYEQYF. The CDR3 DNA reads TGTGCCAGCACCGGGACTACAGGCTACGAGCAGTACTTC.